This entry lists 14 T cell receptor beta chains sequenced from one sample in a study of metastatic and nonmetastatic thyroid tumors. TCRdb re-called the PCR reads through MiXCR. The data hold about 48,000 clones, with roughly a fifth observed a single time. Nobody among the patients had been given any treatment before thyroid surgery. Sample: blood. These receptor sequences come from a male donor with papillary thyroid cancer or a benign thyroid nodule (not recorded which). Some clones in this sample may be carry-over from other donors' samples.

This clone occurred many times. This chain connects TRBV30 to TRBJ1-3; maybe TRBD1 (5 bases). The CDR3 runs to 16 residues. From germline, CDR1 is GTSNPN and CDR2 SVGIG (reference sequence). With 1 base removed from V and 0 bases from J, the gap between germline ends came to 13 bases. DNA for the CDR3: TGTGCCTGGAGTGCCGGGTGGGGGTCCTCTGGAAACACCATATATTTT. It yields the protein CAWSAGWGSSGNTIYF.

This clone has ten or more counts. The V and J genes are TRBV5-6 and TRBJ2-3; D call uncertain. Germline CDR1 and CDR2: SGHDT and YYEEEE. V was clipped by 3 bases and J by 0 bases, with 5 bases between them. This CDR3 is 13 amino acids long. The CDR3 protein is CASSSASTDTQYF. In DNA form, the CDR3 reads TGTGCCAGCAGCTCAGCTAGCACAGATACGCAGTATTTT.

This clone was seen ten or more times. The chain combines TRBV9 with TRBJ2-3; the match to TRBD2 covers 10 bases. V lost 3 bases to trimming and J lost 0 bases; unmatched junction nucleotides: 4. The germline V gene encodes CDR1 SGDLS and CDR2 YYNGEE. This CDR3 spans 16 amino acids. The CDR3 spells CASSGGLAASTDTQYF. CDR3 sequence (DNA): TGTGCCAGCAGCGGTGGACTAGCGGCTAGCACAGATACGCAGTATTTT.

V usage is TRBV2 and J usage is TRBJ2-5; D call uncertain. Germline V lookup: CDR1 SNHLY, CDR2 FYNNEI. V lost 7 bases to trimming and J lost 2 bases, with 8 bases between them. This CDR3 spans 12 amino acids. The DNA of the CDR3 is TGTGCCAGCAACTACGTTCAAGAGACCCAGTACTTC. Protein sequence: CASNYVQETQYF.

This sequence joins TRBV4-2 and TRBJ2-7; 9 bases are a match to TRBD2. This CDR3 comprises 16 residues. V trimming: 0 bases; J trimming: 8 bases; junction bases outside the gene matches: 11. Germline values: CDR1 LGHNA, CDR2 YNFKEQ. This chain's CDR3 is CASSQEVGLAGFKQYF. Here the CDR3 DNA reads TGTGCCAGCAGCCAAGAGGTCGGGCTAGCGGGATTCAAGCAGTACTTC.

The chain joins TRBV5-1 to TRBJ1-1; D may be TRBD1 (6 bases). The CDR3 spans 14 residues. Germline values: CDR1 SGHRS, CDR2 YFSETQ. Trimming shortened V by 0 bases and J by 4 bases, and 10 bases separated the two germline ends. The chain's CDR3 is CASSLDRASTEAFF. DNA for the CDR3: TGCGCCAGCAGCTTGGACAGGGCTAGCACTGAAGCTTTCTTT.

This clone was recorded many times. The chain joins TRBV6-6 to TRBJ1-1; the D gene is possibly TRBD1 (5 bases). V lost 2 bases and J 0 bases, leaving 22 bases between the germline ends. The length of the CDR3 is 19 residues. Germline CDR1 is MNHNY and CDR2 is SVGAGI (reference sequence). The CDR3 is CASSYRAIWGSGMNTEAFF. The CDR3 coding sequence is TGTGCCAGCAGTTACCGTGCTATTTGGGGGAGTGGAATGAACACTGAAGCTTTCTTT.

The chain couples TRBV6-1 to TRBJ1-1; 7 nucleotides agree with TRBD1. V gave up 5 bases and J gave up 4 bases; unmatched junction bases: 4. CDR3 length: 13 amino acids. Germline assignment: CDR1 MNHNS and CDR2 SASEGT. For the CDR3, the DNA is TGTGCCAGCAGTTTACAGGGGATCACTGAAGCTTTCTTT. It is translated as CASSLQGITEAFF.

V and J are TRBV3-1 and TRBJ2-7, with 12 positions matching TRBD2. After removal of 1 base from V and 4 bases from J, the junction contained 8 bases not matched to a gene. The CDR3 is 17 residues long. Germline assignment: CDR1 LGHDT and CDR2 YNNKEL (reference sequence). CDR3: CASSQGLAGDIPYEQYF. The DNA of the CDR3 is TGTGCCAGCAGCCAAGGACTAGCGGGAGATATTCCGTACGAGCAGTACTTC.

This chain connects TRBV20-1 to TRBJ2-7; 9 bases fit TRBD1. The germline V gene has CDR1 DFQATT and CDR2 SNEGSKA (reference sequence). V lost 1 base to trimming and J lost 4 bases; unmatched junction nucleotides: 8. The CDR3 is made up of 15 amino acids. The CDR3: CSARATGTGQYEQYF. The CDR3 coding sequence is TGCAGTGCTAGAGCAACCGGGACAGGGCAATACGAGCAGTACTTC.

The V call is TRBV24-1, the J call TRBJ1-1; no firm D call. Trimming shortened V by 8 bases and J by 0 bases, and 9 bases separated the two germline ends. The CDR3 is 13 residues long. CDR1 is KGHDR and CDR2 is SFDVKD in the germline V gene. In DNA form, the CDR3 reads TGTGCCACCAAAGATGACCTGAACACTGAAGCTTTCTTT. It translates to CATKDDLNTEAFF.

The table lists this clone with many counts. The rearrangement joins TRBV25-1 to TRBJ1-2; D gene uncertain. The V end lost 0 bases, the J end lost 6 bases, and 5 bases lay between the germline ends. The CDR3 consists of 12 residues. Germline-derived CDR1 and CDR2 are MGHDK and SYGVNS. The CDR3 reads CASSEYENGYTF. Here the CDR3 DNA reads TGTGCCAGCAGTGAATACGAGAATGGCTACACCTTC.

In its sample, this clone was seen a few times. This sequence joins TRBV24-1 and TRBJ2-7; unclear D gene. Germline V gene lookup returns CDR1 KGHDR and CDR2 SFDVKD. V was clipped by 1 base and J by 7 bases, with 10 bases between them. The CDR3 length is 13 residues. The CDR3 nucleotides read TGTGCCACCAGTGATTTAGACTCTAGGGAGCAGTACTTC. Translation gives CATSDLDSREQYF.

This clone was detected ten times or more. The chain uses TRBV2 and TRBJ2-3; 9 nucleotides agree with TRBD2. The germline gives CDR1 SNHLY, CDR2 FYNNEI. The trim removed 4 bases at V and 0 bases at J, leaving 2 bases unmatched. The CDR3 runs 15 residues. CDR3 loop: CASSGLADSTDTQYF. CDR3 bases: TGTGCCAGCAGTGGACTAGCGGATAGCACAGATACGCAGTATTTT.